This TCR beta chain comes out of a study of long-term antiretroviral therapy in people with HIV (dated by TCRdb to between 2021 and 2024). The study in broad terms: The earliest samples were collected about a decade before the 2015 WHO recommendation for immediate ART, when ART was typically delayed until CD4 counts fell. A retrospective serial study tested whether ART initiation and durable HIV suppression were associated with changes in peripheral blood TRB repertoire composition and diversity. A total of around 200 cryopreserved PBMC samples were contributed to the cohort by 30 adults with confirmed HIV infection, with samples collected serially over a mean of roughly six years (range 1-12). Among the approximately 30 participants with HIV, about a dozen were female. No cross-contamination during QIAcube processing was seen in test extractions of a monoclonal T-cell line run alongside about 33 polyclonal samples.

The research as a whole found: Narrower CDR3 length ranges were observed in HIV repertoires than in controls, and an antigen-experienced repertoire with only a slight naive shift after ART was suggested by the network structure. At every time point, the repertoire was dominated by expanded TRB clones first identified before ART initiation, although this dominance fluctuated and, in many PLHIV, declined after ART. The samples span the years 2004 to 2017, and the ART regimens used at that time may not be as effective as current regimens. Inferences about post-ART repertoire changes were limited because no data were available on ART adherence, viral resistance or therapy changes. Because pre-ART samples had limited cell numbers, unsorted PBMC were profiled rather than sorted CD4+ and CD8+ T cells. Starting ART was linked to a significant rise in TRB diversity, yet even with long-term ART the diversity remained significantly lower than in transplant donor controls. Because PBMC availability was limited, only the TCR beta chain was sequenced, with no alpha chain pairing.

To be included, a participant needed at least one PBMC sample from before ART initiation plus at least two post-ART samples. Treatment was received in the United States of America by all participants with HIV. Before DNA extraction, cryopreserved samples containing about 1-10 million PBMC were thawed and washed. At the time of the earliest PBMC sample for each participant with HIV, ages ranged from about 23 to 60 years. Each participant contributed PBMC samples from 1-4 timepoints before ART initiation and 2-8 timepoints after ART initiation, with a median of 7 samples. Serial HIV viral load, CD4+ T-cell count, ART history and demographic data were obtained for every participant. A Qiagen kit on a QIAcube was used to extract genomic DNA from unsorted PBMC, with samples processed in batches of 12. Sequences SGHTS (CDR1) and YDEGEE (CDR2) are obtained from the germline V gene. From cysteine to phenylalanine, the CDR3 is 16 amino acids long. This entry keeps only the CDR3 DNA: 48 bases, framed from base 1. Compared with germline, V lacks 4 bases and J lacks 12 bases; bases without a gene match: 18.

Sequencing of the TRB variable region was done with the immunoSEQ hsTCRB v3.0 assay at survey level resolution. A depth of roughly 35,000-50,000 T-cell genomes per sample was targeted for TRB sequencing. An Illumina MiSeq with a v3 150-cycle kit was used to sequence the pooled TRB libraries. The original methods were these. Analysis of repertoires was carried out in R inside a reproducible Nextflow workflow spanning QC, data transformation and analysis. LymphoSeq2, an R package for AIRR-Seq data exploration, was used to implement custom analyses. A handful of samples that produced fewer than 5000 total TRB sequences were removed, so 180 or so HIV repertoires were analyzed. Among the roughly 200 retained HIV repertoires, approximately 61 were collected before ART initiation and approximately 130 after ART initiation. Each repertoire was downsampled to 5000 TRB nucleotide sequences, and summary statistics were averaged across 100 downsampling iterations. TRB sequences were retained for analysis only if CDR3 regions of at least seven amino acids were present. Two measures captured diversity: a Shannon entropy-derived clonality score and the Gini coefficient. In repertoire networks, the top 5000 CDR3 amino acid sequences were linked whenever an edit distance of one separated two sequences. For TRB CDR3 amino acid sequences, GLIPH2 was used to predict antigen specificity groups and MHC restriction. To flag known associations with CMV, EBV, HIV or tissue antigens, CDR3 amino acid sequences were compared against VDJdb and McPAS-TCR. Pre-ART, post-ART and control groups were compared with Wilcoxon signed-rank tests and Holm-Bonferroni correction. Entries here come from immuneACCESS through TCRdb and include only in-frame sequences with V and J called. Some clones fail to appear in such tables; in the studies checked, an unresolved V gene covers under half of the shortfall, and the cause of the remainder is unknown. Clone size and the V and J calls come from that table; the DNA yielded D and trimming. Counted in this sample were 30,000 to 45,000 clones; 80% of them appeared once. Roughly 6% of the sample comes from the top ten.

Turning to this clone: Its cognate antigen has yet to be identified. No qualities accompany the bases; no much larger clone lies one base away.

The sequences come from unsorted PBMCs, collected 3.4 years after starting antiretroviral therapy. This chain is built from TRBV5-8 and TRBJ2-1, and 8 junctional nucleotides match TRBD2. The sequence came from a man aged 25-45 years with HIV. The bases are TGTGCCAGCAGCAGATGGGAAGGGAGCGGGAGTTTCGCGCAGTTCTTC. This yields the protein CASSRWEGSGSFAQFF.